This T cell receptor (beta chain) was identified during a study of T cells after yellow fever vaccination. CDR3 length: 16 amino acids. Losses at the gene ends were 3 bases for V and 2 bases for J; bases not matched to a gene: 9. The V gene's germline CDR1 is DFQATT and CDR2 SNEGSKA (reference sequence). General study results and limits: Abundant clonotypes from the bulk population could have been carried over as contaminants into FACS-sorted repertoires. Most primary-vaccination clones recurred post-booster (under 98% CD4, 88% CD8).

Of note for this clonotype: The target antigen is unknown.

MiXCR, applied by TCRdb to the 5' RACE reads, yields one record per CDR3 protein. There are some 420,000 distinct CDR3 sequences in the sample; roughly a sixth occur only once, and 18% lies in the top ten. The input for sequencing was PBMCs, taken before the yellow fever booster vaccination. This chain uses TRBV20-1 with TRBJ2-3; 9 bases map to TRBD2. The receptor was isolated from a man aged 18 to 35 who received the YFV17D yellow fever vaccine. CDR3 nucleotides: TGCAGTGCTAGCTTTGGCGGGGGGGCCAACACAGATACGCAGTATTTT. Encoded protein: CSASFGGGANTDTQYF.